A selection of T cell receptor beta chains follows, all from one sample in a study of blood T cell repertoires in COVID-19. Measured with immunoSEQ multiplex PCR; TCRdb has only the in-frame clones, and not every one. Among around 320,000 clones listed, roughly 87% were seen once. The material sequenced was peripheral blood. The receptors were sampled from a young man with active or convalescent COVID-19. The CDR3 runs from the conserved cysteine through the conserved F or W. Each record gives: J gene, V gene, D gene, clone size, CDR3 protein, CDR3 DNA. The D gene is left open where the match is weak. Some rows mark clone size as missing; the rest say once, few, many or name a class of expanded clone.

>TRBJ2-7|TRBV28|NA|NA
CASRGGEQYF
TGTGCCAGCAGGGGGGGCGAGCAGTACTTC
>TRBJ2-1|TRBV7-6|TRBD2|NA
CASSNYLAGGNPNNEQFF
TGTGCCAGCAGCAACTACTTAGCGGGGGGAAACCCCAACAATGAGCAGTTCTTC
>TRBJ2-1|TRBV11-2|NA|NA
CASSLDLGRVAYNEQFF
TGTGCCAGCAGCTTAGATCTGGGCAGGGTGGCCTACAATGAGCAGTTCTTC
>TRBJ2-7|TRBV11-2|TRBD2|many
CASSFVAGESYEQYF
TGTGCCAGCAGCTTTGTAGCGGGGGAATCCTACGAGCAGTACTTC
>TRBJ2-5|TRBV5-1|NA|NA
CASSSVRGETQYF
TGCGCCAGCAGCTCAGTCAGGGGAGAGACCCAGTACTTC
>TRBJ1-1|TRBV10-2|NA|NA
CASEDLGGTEAFF
TGCGCCAGCGAGGACCTTGGGGGGACTGAAGCTTTCTTT
>TRBJ2-3|TRBV6-5|NA|NA
CASMRTPRTDTQYF
TGTGCCAGCATGAGGACACCCCGGACCGATACGCAGTATTTT
>TRBJ1-6|TRBV3-1/TRBV3-2|NA|NA
CASSRMEASSYNSPLHF
TGTGCCAGCAGTAGAATGGAGGCTAGCTCCTATAATTCACCCCTCCACTTT
>TRBJ2-2|TRBV3-1/TRBV3-2|TRBD1|NA
CASSRGQGADTGELFF
TGTGCCAGCAGCCGGGGACAGGGGGCGGACACCGGGGAGCTGTTTTTT
>TRBJ2-1|TRBV27|NA|NA
CASSFIGDNEQFF
TGTGCCAGCAGTTTTATAGGGGACAATGAGCAGTTCTTC
>TRBJ2-1|TRBV4-1|TRBD2|NA
CASSQDLAGGHGEQFF
TGCGCCAGCAGCCAAGATCTAGCGGGAGGACACGGTGAGCAGTTCTTC
>TRBJ1-5|TRBV6-2/TRBV6-3|TRBD1|NA
CASSYLRTGEAYSNQPQHF
TGTGCCAGCAGTTACCTACGGACAGGGGAGGCATATAGCAATCAGCCCCAGCATTTT
>TRBJ2-5|TRBV19|NA|NA
CASSLLSHQETQYF
TGTGCCAGTAGTCTCCTAAGTCACCAAGAGACCCAGTACTTC
>TRBJ1-5|TRBV4-1|TRBD1|NA
CASSHNRDRGDQPQHF
TGCGCCAGCAGCCATAATCGGGACAGGGGAGATCAGCCCCAGCATTTT
>TRBJ2-1|TRBV4-1|NA|NA
CASSQAALGGGPYNEQFF
TGCGCCAGCAGCCAAGCGGCCCTTGGCGGGGGCCCTTACAATGAGCAGTTCTTC
>TRBJ1-6|TRBV27|NA|NA
CASSSTGSLFDLHF
TGTGCCAGCAGTTCAACCGGGTCTCTATTTGACCTCCACTTT